This paragraph covers one TCR beta chain sequence. What it binds is not known. With UMI labels, 5' RACE was used to prepare the TRB cDNA libraries. TCRdb re-called the 5' RACE reads and catalogs CDR3 proteins one per entry, DNA excluded. This specimen shows about 150,000 distinct CDR3 sequences; the ten leading clones hold approximately 0.46%. CD45RO-CCR7+CD27+CD95- marked naive CD8+ T cells. The data are from a study of CXCR3-negative and CXCR3-positive naive CD8 T cells. Overall study findings and caveats: TRBV-TRBJ usage was alike in naive CXCR3-negative and CXCR3-positive cells but differed in memory cells. Both naive subsets showed comparably high diversity, and memory CD8+ cells showed much lower diversity. More hydrophobic TRB CDR3s were found in CXCR3-positive naive cells than in CXCR3-negative naive cells. The study found CXCR3 expression partially decreased after cryopreservation and ran most assays on fresh PBMCs.

The receptor comes from a human donor in good health. Some clones in this sample may be carry-over from other donors' samples. Sequencing input: naive CXCR3+ CD8+ T cells from blood. The subset is: CD45RO-CCR7+CD27+CD95- naive CD8+ T cells expressing CXCR3 (TNR3+).

The CDR3 loop is CASSSRQVGVHEQYF. The V and J genes are TRBV5-1 and TRBJ2-7; the D call of TRBD1 rests on TCRdb alone, since no DNA is present to check it. From germline, CDR1 is SGHRS and CDR2 YFSETQ. The CDR3 extends over 15 amino acids.